Detailed here is one T cell receptor beta chain. Its antigen remains unidentified. Sample treatment: approximately 18 received Ad26.COV2.S at low or high dose, single or two shots; several received placebo; per-sample allocation not given. All samples were drawn on day 63, counting from the first vaccine or placebo injection. As its vector, the vaccine had Ad26, which expressed Wuhan-strain SARS-CoV-2 spike. These data are taken from a study of Ad26.COV2.S vaccination and SARS-CoV-2 variants. Sequencing was performed with immunoSEQ multiplex PCR; in TCRdb, only in-frame clones are kept and a portion is missing. The sample records 350,000 to 400,000 clones, 80% to 90% being singletons. CDR1 and CDR2 from the germline V gene are MDHEN and SYDVKM. V shed 5 bases, J shed 7 bases, and the junction held 10 bases outside the gene matches. The CDR3 has 16 residues. General observations from the study: Across vaccine and placebo recipients, the breadth of non-spike TCRs was similar.

Sequencing used peripheral blood, obtained in a trial of Ad26.COV2.S vaccine versus placebo. The receptor comes from a person aged 18 to 65 who received the Ad26.COV2.S COVID-19 vaccine or a placebo. J is TRBJ2-7 and V is TRBV28, with 14 bases aligning to TRBD2. The DNA of the CDR3 is TGTGCCAGCAGTCCCCCGACTAGCGGGGGGGCCTTGGAGCAGTACTTC. Translation gives CASSPPTSGGALEQYF.